Included here is one T cell receptor (beta chain) sequence, with context. Per the authors' pipeline: Amplification with reference gene primers provided the estimates of nucleated cell counts. Only in-frame clones appear in the TCRdb table, and some are missing; sequencing was by immunoSEQ multiplex PCR. The V and J calls and clone size are taken from that table; D and trimming were inferred from the DNA. The table shows 200,000 to 250,000 clones, with 80% occurring only once. CDR1 is SNHLY and CDR2 is FYNNEI in the germline V gene. The V end was cut by 2 bases, the J end by 6 bases, with 7 bases between. The CDR3 has 13 amino acids. This entry belongs to a study of blood T cell repertoires in COVID-19. On the study more broadly: Acute and convalescent COVID-19 samples came from the United States, Italy and Spain.

The chain has TRBV2 and TRBJ2-2, with no clear D. Sequenced material: peripheral blood. This sequence originates from a woman in her seventies with acute or convalescent COVID-19. CDR3 amino acids: CASSEIRAGELFF. The CDR3 DNA reads TGTGCCAGCAGTGAAATCCGGGCCGGGGAGCTGTTTTTT.